In this sample, the clone carrying this TCR beta chain turned up a few times. Antigen unknown. The source of the sample is a study of CD8 T cells in ankylosing spondylitis. Quantitative barcoded 5'-RACE was used to prepare TCR beta libraries. From the 5' RACE reads, TCRdb called clonotypes with MiXCR, one entry per CDR3 protein. The sample holds more than 250,000 distinct CDR3 sequences; roughly 8% are singletons and the top ten take 13% to 15%. Study observations and caveats: Reported data indicate significant enrichment of disease-linked clones within matched ankylosing spondylitis synovial fluid. What seemed typical of ankylosing spondylitis blood was a TCR beta motif built from roughly eight highly homologous variants. Researchers report that disease-linked clones proved CD8+ and relatively rare in peripheral blood. Before this, some motif variants had been reported in reactive arthritis synovial fluid and blood.

This clonotype originated in a male donor with ankylosing spondylitis. Sequenced material: blood, either unsorted or a sorted T cell fraction (not recorded which).

The CDR3: CASSLGDRGRSPLHF. In nucleotides, the CDR3 is TGTGCCAGCAGTTTGGGGGACAGGGGCAGATCACCCCTCCACTTT. This chain uses TRBV6-5 with TRBJ1-6; 10 bases are shared with TRBD1. The CDR3 length is 15 residues. Looked up from germline, CDR1 is MNHEY and CDR2 is SVGAGI. With V trimmed by 4 bases and J by 10 bases, 7 bases remained unmatched.